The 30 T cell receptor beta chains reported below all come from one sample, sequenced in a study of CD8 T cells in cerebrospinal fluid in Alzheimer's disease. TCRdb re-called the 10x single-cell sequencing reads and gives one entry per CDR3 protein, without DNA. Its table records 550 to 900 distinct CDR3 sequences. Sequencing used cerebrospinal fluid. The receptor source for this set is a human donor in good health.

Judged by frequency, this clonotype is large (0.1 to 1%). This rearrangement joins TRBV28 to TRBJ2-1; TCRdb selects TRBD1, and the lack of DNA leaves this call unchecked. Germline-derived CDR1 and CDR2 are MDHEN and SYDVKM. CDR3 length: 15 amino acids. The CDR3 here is CASSFGRGPHNEQFF.

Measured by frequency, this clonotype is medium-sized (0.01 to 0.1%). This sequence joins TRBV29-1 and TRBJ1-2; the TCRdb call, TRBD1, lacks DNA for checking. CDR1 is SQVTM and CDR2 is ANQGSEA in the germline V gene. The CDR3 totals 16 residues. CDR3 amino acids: CSVLQEVYQSNYGYTF. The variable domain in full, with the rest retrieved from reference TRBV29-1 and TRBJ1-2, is SAVISQKPSRDICQRGTSLTIQCQVDSQVTMMFWYRQQPGQSLTLIATANQGSEATYESGFVIDKFPISRPNLTFSTLTVSNMSPEDSSIYLCSVLQEVYQSNYGYTFGSGTRLTVV.

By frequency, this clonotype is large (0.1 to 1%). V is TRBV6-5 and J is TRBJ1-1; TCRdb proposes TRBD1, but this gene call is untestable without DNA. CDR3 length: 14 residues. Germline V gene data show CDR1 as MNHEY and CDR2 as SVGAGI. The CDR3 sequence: CASSSVGQAAEAFF.

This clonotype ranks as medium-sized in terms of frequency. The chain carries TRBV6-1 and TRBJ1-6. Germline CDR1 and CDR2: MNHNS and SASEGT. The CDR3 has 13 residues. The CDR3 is CASLHTINSPLHF.

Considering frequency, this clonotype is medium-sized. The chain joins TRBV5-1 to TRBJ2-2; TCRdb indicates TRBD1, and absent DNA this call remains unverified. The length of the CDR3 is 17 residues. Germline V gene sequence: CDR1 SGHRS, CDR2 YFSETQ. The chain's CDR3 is CASGLPPDRGQTGELFF.

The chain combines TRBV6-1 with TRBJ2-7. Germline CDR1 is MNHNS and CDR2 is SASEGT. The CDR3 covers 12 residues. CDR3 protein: CASKPTASEQYF.

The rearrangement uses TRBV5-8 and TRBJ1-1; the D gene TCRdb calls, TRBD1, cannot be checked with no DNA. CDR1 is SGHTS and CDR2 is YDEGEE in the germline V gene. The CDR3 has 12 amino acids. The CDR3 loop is CASSLSRRVAFF.

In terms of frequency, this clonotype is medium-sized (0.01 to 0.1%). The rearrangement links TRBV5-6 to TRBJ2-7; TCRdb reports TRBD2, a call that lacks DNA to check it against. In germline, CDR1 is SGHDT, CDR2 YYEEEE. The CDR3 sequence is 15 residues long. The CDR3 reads CASGESGGIEYEQYF.

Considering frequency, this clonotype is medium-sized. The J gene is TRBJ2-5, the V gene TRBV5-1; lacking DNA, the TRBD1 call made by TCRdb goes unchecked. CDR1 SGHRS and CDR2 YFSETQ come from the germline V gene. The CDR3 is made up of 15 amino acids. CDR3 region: CASSPGGSGQETQYF.

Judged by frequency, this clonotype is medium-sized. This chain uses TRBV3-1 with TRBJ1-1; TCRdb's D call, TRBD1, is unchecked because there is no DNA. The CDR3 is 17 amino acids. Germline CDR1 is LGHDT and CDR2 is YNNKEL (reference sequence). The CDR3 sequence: CASSQDLRTGSYTEAFF.

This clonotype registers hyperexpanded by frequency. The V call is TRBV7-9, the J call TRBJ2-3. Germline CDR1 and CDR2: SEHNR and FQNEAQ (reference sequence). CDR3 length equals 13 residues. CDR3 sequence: CASSFASPDTQYF.

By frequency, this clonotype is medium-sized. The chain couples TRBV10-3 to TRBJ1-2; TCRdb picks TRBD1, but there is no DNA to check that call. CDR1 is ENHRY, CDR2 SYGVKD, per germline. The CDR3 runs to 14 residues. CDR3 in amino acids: CAISESRGDYGYTF.

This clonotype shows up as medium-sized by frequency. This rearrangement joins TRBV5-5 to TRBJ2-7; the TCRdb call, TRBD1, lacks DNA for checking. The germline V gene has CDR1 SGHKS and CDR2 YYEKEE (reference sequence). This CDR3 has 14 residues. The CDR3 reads CASSLRDGNYEQYF.

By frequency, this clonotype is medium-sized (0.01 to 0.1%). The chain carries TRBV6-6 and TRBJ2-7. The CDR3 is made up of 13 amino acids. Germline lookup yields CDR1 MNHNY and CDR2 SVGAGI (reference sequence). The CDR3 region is CASRRTDSYEQYF.

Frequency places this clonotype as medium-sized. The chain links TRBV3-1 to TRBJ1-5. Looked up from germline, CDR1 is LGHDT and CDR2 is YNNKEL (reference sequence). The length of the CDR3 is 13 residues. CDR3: CASSPPSQQPQHF.

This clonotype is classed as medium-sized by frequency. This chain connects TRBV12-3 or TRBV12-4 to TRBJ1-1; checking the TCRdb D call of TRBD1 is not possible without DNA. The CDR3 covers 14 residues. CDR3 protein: CASSSLGGGTEAFF.

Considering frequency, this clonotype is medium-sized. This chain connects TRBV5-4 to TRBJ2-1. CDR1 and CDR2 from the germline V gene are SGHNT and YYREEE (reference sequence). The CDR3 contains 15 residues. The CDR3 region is CASSLEELSYNEQFF.

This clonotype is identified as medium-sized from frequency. The CDR3 region is CASSFPGTGYNYGYTF. The V gene is TRBV7-2, the J gene TRBJ1-2; there is no DNA to check the TCRdb D call of TRBD1. The CDR3 spans 16 residues. Per germline, CDR1 SGHTA and CDR2 FQGNSA.

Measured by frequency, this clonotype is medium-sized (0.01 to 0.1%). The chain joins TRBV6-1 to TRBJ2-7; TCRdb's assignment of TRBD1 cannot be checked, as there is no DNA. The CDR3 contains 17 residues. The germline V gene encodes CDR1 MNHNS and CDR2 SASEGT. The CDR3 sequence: CASSGAPSDYGSYEQYF.

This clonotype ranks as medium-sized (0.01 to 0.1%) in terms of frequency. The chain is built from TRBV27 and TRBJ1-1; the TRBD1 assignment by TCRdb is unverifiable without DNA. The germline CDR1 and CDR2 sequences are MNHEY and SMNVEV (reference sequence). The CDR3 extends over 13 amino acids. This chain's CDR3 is CASSWGQYTEAFF.

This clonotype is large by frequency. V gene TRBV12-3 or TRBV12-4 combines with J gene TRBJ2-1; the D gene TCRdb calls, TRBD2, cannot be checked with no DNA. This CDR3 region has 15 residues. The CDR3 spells CASSFVSGGGYEQFF.

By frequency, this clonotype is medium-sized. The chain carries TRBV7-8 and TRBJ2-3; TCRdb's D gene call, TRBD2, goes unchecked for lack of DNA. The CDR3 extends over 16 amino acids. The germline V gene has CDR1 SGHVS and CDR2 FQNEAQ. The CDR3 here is CASSLWKLAGPDTQYF.

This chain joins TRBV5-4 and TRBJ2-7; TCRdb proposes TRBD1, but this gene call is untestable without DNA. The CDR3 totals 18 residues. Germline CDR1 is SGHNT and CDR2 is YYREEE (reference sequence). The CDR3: CASSGARDRGLSSYEQYF. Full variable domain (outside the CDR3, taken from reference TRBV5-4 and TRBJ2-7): ETGVTQSPTHLIKTRGQQVTLRCSSQSGHNTVSWYQQALGQGPQFIFQYYREEENGRGNFPPRFSGLQFPNYSSELNVNALELDDSALYLCASSGARDRGLSSYEQYFGPGTRLTVT.

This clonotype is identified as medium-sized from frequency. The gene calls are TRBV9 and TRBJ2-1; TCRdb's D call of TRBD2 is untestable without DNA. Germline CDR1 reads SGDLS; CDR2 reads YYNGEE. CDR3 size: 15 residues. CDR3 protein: CASSVAGLAGWEQFF. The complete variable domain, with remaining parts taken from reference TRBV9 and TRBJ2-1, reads DSGVTQTPKHLITATGQRVTLRCSPRSGDLSVYWYQQSLDQGLQFLIQYYNGEERAKGNILERFSAQQFPDLHSELNLSSLELGDSALYFCASSVAGLAGWEQFFGPGTRLTVL.

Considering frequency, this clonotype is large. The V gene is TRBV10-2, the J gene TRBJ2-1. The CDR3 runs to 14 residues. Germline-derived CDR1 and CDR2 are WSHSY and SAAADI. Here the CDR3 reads CASRGSGPYNEQFF.

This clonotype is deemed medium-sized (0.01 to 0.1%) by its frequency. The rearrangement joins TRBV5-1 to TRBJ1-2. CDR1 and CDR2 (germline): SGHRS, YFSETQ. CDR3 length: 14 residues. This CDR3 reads CASSVLLGAAGYTF.

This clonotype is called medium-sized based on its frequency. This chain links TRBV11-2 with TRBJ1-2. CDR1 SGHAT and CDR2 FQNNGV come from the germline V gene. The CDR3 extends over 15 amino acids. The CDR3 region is CASSPRAGPLYGYTF.

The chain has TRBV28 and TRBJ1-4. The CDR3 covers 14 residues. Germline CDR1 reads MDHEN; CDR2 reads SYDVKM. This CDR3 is CASSLGIYMKNCFF.

The CDR3 is CATSDLGDRNNEQFF. This rearrangement joins TRBV24-1 to TRBJ2-1; the D gene TCRdb calls, TRBD1, cannot be checked with no DNA. The CDR3 has 15 amino acids. Per the germline V gene, CDR1 is KGHDR and CDR2 is SFDVKD.

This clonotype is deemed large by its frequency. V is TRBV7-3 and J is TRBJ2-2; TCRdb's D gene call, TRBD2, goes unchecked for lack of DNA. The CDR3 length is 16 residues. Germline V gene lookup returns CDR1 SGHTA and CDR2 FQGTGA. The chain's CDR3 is CASSFTSGGLTGELFF.